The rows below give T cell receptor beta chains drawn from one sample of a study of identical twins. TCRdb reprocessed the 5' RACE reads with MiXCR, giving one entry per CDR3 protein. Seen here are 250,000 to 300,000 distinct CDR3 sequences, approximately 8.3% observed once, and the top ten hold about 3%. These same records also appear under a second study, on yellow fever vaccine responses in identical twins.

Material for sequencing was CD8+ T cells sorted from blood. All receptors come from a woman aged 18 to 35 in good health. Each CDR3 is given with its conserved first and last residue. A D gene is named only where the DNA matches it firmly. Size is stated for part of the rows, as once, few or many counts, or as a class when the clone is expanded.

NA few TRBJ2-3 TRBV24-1 CATSETRVVGDTQYF TGTGCCACCAGTGAGACCAGGGTGGTAGGGGATACGCAGTATTTT
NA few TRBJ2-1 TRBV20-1 CSARGQWSSYNEQFF TGCAGTGCTAGAGGACAGTGGAGCTCCTACAATGAGCAGTTCTTC
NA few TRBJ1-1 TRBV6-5 CASSYSDVGRNTEAFF TGTGCCAGCAGTTACTCTGACGTGGGGCGGAACACTGAAGCTTTCTTT
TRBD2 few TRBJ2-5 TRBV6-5 CASSFGGAGETQYF TGTGCCAGCAGTTTCGGGGGGGCCGGGGAGACCCAGTACTTC
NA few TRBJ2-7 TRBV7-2 CASSWTTGTERSYEQYF TGTGCCAGCAGCTGGACAACCGGGACGGAACGATCCTACGAGCAGTACTTC
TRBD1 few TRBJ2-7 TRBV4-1 CASSQATGQGGDEQYF TGCGCCAGCAGCCAAGCCACCGGACAGGGGGGAGACGAGCAGTACTTC
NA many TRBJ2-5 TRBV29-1 CSVDPGLVYQETQYF TGCAGCGTTGACCCCGGACTGGTGTACCAAGAGACCCAGTACTTC
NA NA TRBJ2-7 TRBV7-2 CASSLDATDSYEQYF TGTGCCAGCAGCTTAGATGCGACAGACTCCTACGAGCAGTACTTC
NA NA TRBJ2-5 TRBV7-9 CASTGSPQETQYF TGTGCCAGTACGGGGAGTCCCCAAGAGACCCAGTACTTC
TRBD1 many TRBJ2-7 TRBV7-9 CASSLTGEIEQYF TGTGCCAGCAGCTTGACAGGGGAGATCGAGCAGTACTTC
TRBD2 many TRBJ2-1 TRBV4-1 CASSHPGLAESGVYNEQFF TGCGCCAGCAGCCATCCGGGACTAGCGGAGTCGGGGGTATACAATGAGCAGTTCTTC
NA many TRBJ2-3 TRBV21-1 CASTLLAGVGDDDTDTQYF TGTGCCAGCACCCTTCTAGCGGGCGTCGGTGATGACGACACAGATACGCAGTATTTT
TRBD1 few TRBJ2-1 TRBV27 CASSPARNVPLQGVFEQFF TGTGCCAGCAGTCCAGCTCGGAATGTTCCCCTCCAGGGGGTGTTTGAGCAGTTCTTC
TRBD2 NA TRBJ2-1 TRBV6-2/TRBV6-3 CASSYSMGGSIEQFF TGTGCCAGCAGTTACTCGATGGGCGGGAGTATTGAGCAGTTCTTC
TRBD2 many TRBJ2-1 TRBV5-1 CASSLPGTSGGWNEQFF TGCGCCAGCAGCTTACCGGGGACTAGCGGGGGATGGAATGAGCAGTTCTTC
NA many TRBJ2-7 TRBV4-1 CASSFDGDISYEQYF TGCGCCAGCAGCTTCGATGGGGACATCTCCTACGAGCAGTACTTC
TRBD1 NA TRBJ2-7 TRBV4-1 CASSQEEPRDSSYEQYF TGCGCCAGCAGCCAAGAAGAACCTCGGGACAGCTCCTACGAGCAGTACTTC
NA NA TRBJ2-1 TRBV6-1 CASSEGRGSYNEQFF TGTGCCAGCAGTGAAGGAAGGGGTTCCTACAATGAGCAGTTCTTC
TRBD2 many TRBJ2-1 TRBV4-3 CASSQATAGAYNEQFF TGCGCCAGCAGCCAGGCTACGGCGGGAGCGTACAATGAGCAGTTCTTC
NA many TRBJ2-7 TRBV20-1 CSARDPFAASYEQYF TGCAGTGCTAGAGACCCGTTTGCGGCTTCCTACGAGCAGTACTTC
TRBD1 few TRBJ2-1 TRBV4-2 CASSQPSPGQGAYEQFF TGTGCCAGCAGCCAACCCTCGCCGGGACAGGGGGCCTATGAGCAGTTCTTC
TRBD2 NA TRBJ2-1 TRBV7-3 CASSSAGGDPSYNEQFF TGTGCCAGCAGCTCTGCCGGGGGGGATCCCTCCTACAATGAGCAGTTCTTC
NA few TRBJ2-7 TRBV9 CASSVEGREQYF TGTGCCAGCAGCGTAGAGGGACGCGAGCAGTACTTC
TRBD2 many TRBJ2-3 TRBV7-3 CASSPSGGTDTQYF TGTGCCAGCAGCCCCTCGGGGGGGACAGATACGCAGTATTTT
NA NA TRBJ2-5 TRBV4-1 CASSHGETQYF TGCGCCAGCAGCCATGGGGAGACCCAGTACTTC
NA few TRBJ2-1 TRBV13 CASSSTKSSYNEQFF TGTGCCAGCAGCTCTACCAAGAGCTCCTACAATGAGCAGTTCTTC
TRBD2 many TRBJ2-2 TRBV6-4 CASSALAGVTGELFF TGTGCCAGCAGTGCTCTAGCGGGAGTCACCGGGGAGCTGTTTTTT
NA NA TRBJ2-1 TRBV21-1 CASRQGGGTGRVCYNEQFF TGTGCCAGCAGGCAGGGCGGTGGTACGGGTCGGGTATGCTACAATGAGCAGTTCTTC
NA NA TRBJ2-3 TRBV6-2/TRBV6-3 CASSYGTSYTDTQYF TGTGCCAGCAGTTACGGGACAAGTTACACAGATACGCAGTATTTT
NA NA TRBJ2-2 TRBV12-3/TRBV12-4 CASSFTGRGGELFF TGTGCCAGCAGTTTCACAGGGCGGGGCGGGGAGCTGTTTTTT
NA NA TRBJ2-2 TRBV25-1 CASNGGGSGELFF TGTGCCAGCAACGGAGGGGGGTCGGGGGAGCTGTTTTTT
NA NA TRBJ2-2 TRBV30 CAWISGRTQGNTGELFF TGTGCCTGGATCTCAGGTCGGACCCAAGGGAACACCGGGGAGCTGTTTTTT
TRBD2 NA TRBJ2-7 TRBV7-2 CASSGTGTSGIYEQYF TGTGCCAGCAGCGGTACCGGGACTAGCGGGATCTACGAGCAGTACTTC